This TCR beta chain was found in a study of early T cells in non-severe SARS-CoV-2 infection. Germline V gene sequence: CDR1 SGHDT, CDR2 YYEEEE. The CDR3 length is 14 residues. V was cut by 5 bases and J by 0 bases, with 9 bases left in between. TCRdb called the 5' RACE reads again in MiXCR, with one record for every CDR3 protein. The repertoire consists of around 50,000 distinct CDR3 sequences, with 11% occurring once and the leading ten covering approximately 10%. This receptor was obtained from an adult who was a healthcare worker with PCR-confirmed SARS-CoV-2 infection or an uninfected control (not recorded which). Sequenced input: whole blood. The genes are TRBV5-6 and TRBJ1-5; D remains unclear. CDR3 residues: CASSRVNSNQPQHF. The CDR3 DNA follows: TGTGCCAGCAGTCGGGTGAATAGCAATCAGCCCCAGCATTTT. Together with reference TRBV5-6 and TRBJ1-5, the CDR3 gives the full variable domain: DAGVTQSPTHLIKTRGQQVTLRCSPKSGHDTVSWYQQALGQGPQFIFQYYEEEERQRGNFPDRFSGHQFPNYSSELNVNALLLGDSALYLCASSRVNSNQPQHFGDGTRLSIL.